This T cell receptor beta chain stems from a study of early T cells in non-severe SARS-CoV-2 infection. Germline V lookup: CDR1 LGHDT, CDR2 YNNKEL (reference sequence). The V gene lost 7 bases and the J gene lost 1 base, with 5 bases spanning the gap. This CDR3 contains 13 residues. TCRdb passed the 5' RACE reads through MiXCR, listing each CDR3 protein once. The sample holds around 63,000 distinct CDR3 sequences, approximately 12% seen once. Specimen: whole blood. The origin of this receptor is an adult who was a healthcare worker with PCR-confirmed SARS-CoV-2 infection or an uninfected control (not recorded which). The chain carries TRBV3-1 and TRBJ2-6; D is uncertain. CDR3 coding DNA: TGTGCCAGCATCCTATCTGGGGCCAACGTCCTGACTTTC. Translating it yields CASILSGANVLTF. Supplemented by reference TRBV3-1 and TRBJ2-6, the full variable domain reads DTAVSQTPKYLVTQMGNDKSIKCEQNLGHDTMYWYKQDSKKFLKIMFSYNNKELIINETVPNRFSPKSPDKAHLNLHINSLELGDSAVYFCASILSGANVLTFGAGSRLTVL.